The rows below give T cell receptor beta chains drawn from one sample of a study of blood T cell repertoires in COVID-19. Profiling relied on immunoSEQ multiplex PCR, and the TCRdb table lists in-frame clones only, not all of them. The data contain about 400,000 clones, roughly 91% of them singletons. Sequenced material: PBMCs or T cells enriched from blood (not recorded which). These receptor sequences come from a woman aged 25 to 45 who had recovered from COVID-19. CDR3s include the opening cysteine and the closing phenylalanine or tryptophan. D genes are given only for firm matches. Some rows have no size entry. The others give once, few or many, or a class for an expanded clone.

clone_size	v_call	d_call	j_call	cdr3_nt	cdr3_aa
-	TRBV3-1/TRBV3-2	-	TRBJ1-2	TGTGCCAGCAGCCAAGAGCGCAGCGGGGGCGAGGGCCTCTATGGCTACACCTTC	CASSQERSGGEGLYGYTF
few	TRBV3-1/TRBV3-2	-	TRBJ1-6	TGTGCCAGCAGCCCGATCGCCCAGATCTATAATTCACCCCTCCACTTT	CASSPIAQIYNSPLHF
-	TRBV19	-	TRBJ1-2	TGTGCCAGTAGCCGTGGGGGCTCCGGGACAAGAGCCTATGGCTACACCTTC	CASSRGGSGTRAYGYTF
-	TRBV7-8	TRBD2	TRBJ2-1	TGTGCCAGCAGCTTAGCGTATGGAGGACTAGCGGGAGGAATCTCCTACAATGAGCAGTTCTTC	CASSLAYGGLAGGISYNEQFF
-	TRBV12-3/TRBV12-4	-	TRBJ2-3	TGTGCCAGCGGGCCGGGAGCCGATACGCAGTATTTT	CASGPGADTQYF
-	TRBV13	-	TRBJ1-1	TGTGCCAGCACAGGACAAATGAACACTGAAGCTTTCTTT	CASTGQMNTEAFF
-	TRBV7-3	-	TRBJ1-1	TGTGCCAGCAGCTTAAGTCCGGTGAACACTGAAGCTTTCTTT	CASSLSPVNTEAFF
-	TRBV4-1	-	TRBJ2-1	TGCGCCAGCAGCCAAGAACTATCCCTGTACGGACAAACCTACAATGAGCAGTTCTTC	CASSQELSLYGQTYNEQFF
-	TRBV6-5	TRBD1	TRBJ1-5	TGTGCCAGCAAGAGGCCAGGGGGTCAGCCCCAGCATTTT	CASKRPGGQPQHF
-	TRBV11-1	-	TRBJ2-5	TGTGCCAGCAGCTCATCGTGGCAGGGGGAGACCCAGTACTTC	CASSSSWQGETQYF
-	TRBV13	TRBD2	TRBJ2-5	TGTGCCAGCAGCTCTCGACTAGCGGGGGCCCAAGAGACCCAGTACTTC	CASSSRLAGAQETQYF
-	TRBV19	TRBD1	TRBJ1-5	TGTGCCAGCATTAAAACGCAGGGACAGGGTCGACAGCCCCAGCATTTT	CASIKTQGQGRQPQHF
-	TRBV28	-	TRBJ1-6	TGTGCCAGCAGTTTACGGTCCCGATATAATTCACCCCTCCACTTT	CASSLRSRYNSPLHF
-	TRBV7-6	-	TRBJ1-1	TGTGCCAGCAGCTTAAACAACAACATCATGAACACTGAAGCTTTCTTT	CASSLNNNIMNTEAFF
once	TRBV27	-	TRBJ2-1	TGTGCCAGCAGTTTTTCAGGTTATTACTACAATGAGCAGTTCTTC	CASSFSGYYYNEQFF
once	TRBV24-1	-	TRBJ2-2	TGTGCCACCAGTGCGCGGTTGAACACCGGGGAGCTGTTTTTT	CATSARLNTGELFF
-	TRBV19	-	TRBJ2-3	TGTGCCAGTAGTATTCCAGGAGGTGGGGGGACCACAGATACGCAGTATTTT	CASSIPGGGGTTDTQYF
-	TRBV2	-	TRBJ1-2	TGTGCCAGCACCTACTCGTCGGGGGGCGTCTATGGCTACACCTTC	CASTYSSGGVYGYTF
-	TRBV24-1	-	TRBJ1-1	TGTGCCACCAGTGATTTAGGGGACACTGAAGCTTTCTTT	CATSDLGDTEAFF
few	TRBV28	-	TRBJ2-7	TGTGCCAGCAGTTTACTTCCCCGGCAGGGGCAGGACGAGCAGTACTTC	CASSLLPRQGQDEQYF
-	TRBV10-3	TRBD2	TRBJ2-2	TGTGCCATCAGGCCGGGACTAGCGATCGGGGAGCTGTTTTTT	CAIRPGLAIGELFF
-	TRBV5-1	-	TRBJ2-5	TGCGCCAGCGGATATGGGGACACCTCCAAAGAGACCCAGTACTTC	CASGYGDTSKETQYF
-	TRBV7-9	-	TRBJ1-1	TGTGCCAGCAGCTTGAGGCCGATTAACACTGAAGCTTTCTTT	CASSLRPINTEAFF
-	TRBV27	TRBD2	TRBJ2-1	TGTGCCAGACTAGCGGGAGAGCAGTTCTTC	CARLAGEQFF
-	TRBV28	TRBD1	TRBJ2-1	TGTGCCAGCAGTTTCAGGGGGTCCTACAATGAGCAGTTCTTC	CASSFRGSYNEQFF
-	TRBV28	-	TRBJ1-5	TGTGCCAGCAGTTTCAGCCCCCGAGGTTATAGCAATCAGCCCCAGCATTTT	CASSFSPRGYSNQPQHF
-	TRBV7-2	TRBD1	TRBJ2-1	TGTGCCAGCAGCTTAAGTACCGGGACAGGGAACAATGAGCAGTTCTTC	CASSLSTGTGNNEQFF
-	TRBV7-9	-	TRBJ1-2	TGTGCCAGCAGCTTCGGCGTGAGGATTTATGGCTACACCTTC	CASSFGVRIYGYTF